These 12 T cell receptor beta chains were sequenced from one sample in a study of blood T cells in healthy people across ages (dated by TCRdb to about 2015). The library was prepared using 5' RACE. Sequencing was performed on an Illumina HiSeq 2500. A second PCR of about 6 to 12 cycles was run with a J-beta primer mix and a sample-barcoded 5' primer. The public reads were run again by TCRdb, first through fastp at Q25 and then through MiXCR, and only productive beta chains were kept. Merged by CDR3 protein, the rows form single entries marked with the most common genes and DNA. Recorded for this sample are hundreds of thousands of distinct CDR3 sequences; approximately 30% of them occurred a single time. Together, the top ten hold approximately 15% of the sample. Sample: blood. The receptors come from a woman of 80 years or more in good health. Donor details come from another sample of the same person, matched by shared clones.

This clonotype was recorded many times. The CDR3 nucleotides are TGTGCCACCAGCCATGTAGGGGGTTCCTACGAGCAGTACTTC. This translates into CATSHVGGSYEQYF. The chain links TRBV15 to TRBJ2-7; D perhaps matches TRBD1 (6 bases). V lost 5 bases and J lost 1, with 12 bases in between. Germline V gene lookup returns CDR1 LNHNV and CDR2 YYDKDF (reference sequence). The CDR3 is 14 amino acids.

Worth noting for this clonotype: This could be a read error, since a much larger clone is one nucleotide away. The CDR3 sequence is CASSPSPQDQPQHF. For the CDR3, the DNA is TGTGCCAGCAGTCCCTCCCCCCAGGACCAGCCCCAGCATTTT. J is TRBJ1-5 and V is TRBV12-3 or TRBV12-4; D remains unclear. This CDR3 is 14 amino acids long. The V and J ends lost 5 bases and 7 bases respectively, with 15 bases between them.

About this clonotype: An end of the junction does not agree with germline; a read error may underlie this. This rearrangement joins TRBV2 to TRBJ2-5, with TRBD2 matching 8 bases. This CDR3 has 15 amino acids. Germline V gene sequence: CDR1 SNHLY, CDR2 FYNNEI. CDR3 protein: CAGSAHGGVSREQYF. In DNA, the CDR3 is TGTGCCGGCAGTGCCCACGGGGGGGTCTCTCGGGAGCAGTACTTC.

This clonotype was seen ten or more times. The chain employs TRBV20-1 and TRBJ2-5; D perhaps matches TRBD2 (6 bases). V lost 2 bases to trimming and J lost 11 bases, with 15 bases between them. Germline V lookup: CDR1 DFQATT, CDR2 SNEGSKA (reference sequence). The CDR3 consists of 12 residues. The CDR3 loop is CSARSEGWEQYF. CDR3 bases: TGCAGTGCTAGATCGGAGGGTTGGGAGCAGTACTTC.

This clonotype appeared a few times. This chain connects TRBV20-1 to TRBJ1-2; the D is unclear. The V end was cut by 3 bases, the J end by 7 bases, with 12 bases between. The length of the CDR3 is 12 residues. Germline loops: CDR1 DFQATT, CDR2 SNEGSKA (reference sequence). The CDR3 loop is CSARKTRSGYTF. CDR3 in DNA: TGCAGTGCTAGGAAGACACGGAGTGGCTACACCTTC.

CDR3 sequence: CSARVQGGGNQPQHF. CDR3 DNA: TGCAGTGCTAGAGTCCAGGGAGGTGGCAATCAGCCCCAGCATTTT. This sequence joins TRBV20-1 and TRBJ1-5; TRBD1 might be the D (5 bases). The germline V gene encodes CDR1 DFQATT and CDR2 SNEGSKA (reference sequence). The ends were cut back, 1 base at V and 2 bases at J, with 12 bases in the middle. This CDR3 comprises 15 residues.

The gene calls are TRBV29-1 and TRBJ2-1; D call uncertain. CDR1 is SQVTM and CDR2 is ANQGSEA in the germline V gene. V lost 6 bases, J lost 5 bases, and 5 bases lay in between. This CDR3 spans 10 amino acids. In nucleotides, the CDR3 is TGCAGCGTCTTAAACAATGAGCAGTTCTTC. Translation: CSVLNNEQFF.

Of note for this clonotype: This could be a read error, since a much larger clone is one nucleotide away. V gene TRBV5-1 combines with J gene TRBJ2-7, with D possibly matching TRBD2 (5 bases). The ends were cut back, 4 bases at V and 12 bases at J, with 20 bases in the middle. The germline V gene has CDR1 SGHRS and CDR2 YFSETQ. The CDR3 extends over 13 amino acids. Here the CDR3 reads CASSPEAAETRYF. CDR3 in DNA: TGCGCCAGCAGCCCCGAGGCAGCGGAGACCCGGTACTTC. The whole variable domain, filled in from reference TRBV5-1 and TRBJ2-7, reads KAGVTQTPRYLIKTRGQQVTLSCSPISGHRSVSWYQQTPGQGLQFLFEYFSETQRNKGNFPGRFSGRQFSNSRSEMNVSTLELGDSALYLCASSPEAAETRYFGPGTRLTVT.

This clonotype was detected only a few times. V usage is TRBV5-6 and J usage is TRBJ2-3; D remains unclear. Trimming left V 4 bases short and J 0 bases short, with 21 bases between. In germline, CDR1 is SGHDT, CDR2 YYEEEE. The CDR3 contains 18 residues. CDR3 in amino acids: CASSPIGRSRTSTDTQYF. CDR3 bases: TGTGCCAGCAGCCCTATAGGGCGGAGCAGAACTAGCACAGATACGCAGTATTTT.

The chain combines TRBV30 with TRBJ1-5; D is uncertain. Trimming shortened V by 0 bases and J by 3 bases, and 12 bases separated the two germline ends. Germline V gene sequence: CDR1 GTSNPN, CDR2 SVGIG (reference sequence). The CDR3 is made up of 15 amino acids. CDR3 sequence: CAWSVPGQVNQPQHF. CDR3 in DNA: TGTGCCTGGAGTGTCCCCGGGCAGGTCAATCAGCCCCAGCATTTT.

The table lists this clonotype with a few counts. This may stem from a read error, because a much larger clone lies one nucleotide away. The rearrangement links TRBV12-3 or TRBV12-4 to TRBJ1-4; no definite D call. CDR3 length: 15 amino acids. In nucleotides, the CDR3 is TGTGCCAGCAGTTTAGGGCAGACAACTAATGAAAAACGGTTTTTT. As protein: CASSLGQTTNEKRFF.

This clonotype was found many times. The chain employs TRBV6-5 and TRBJ2-7, with D tentatively TRBD1 or TRBD2 (5 bases each). Germline assignment: CDR1 MNHEY and CDR2 SVGAGI. The V end was cut by 4 bases, the J end by 4 bases, with 23 bases between. This CDR3 is 17 amino acids long. CDR3 residues: CASSFVGLGPREYEQYF. The CDR3 nucleotides read TGTGCCAGCAGTTTTGTCGGGTTGGGACCGAGAGAGTACGAGCAGTACTTC.